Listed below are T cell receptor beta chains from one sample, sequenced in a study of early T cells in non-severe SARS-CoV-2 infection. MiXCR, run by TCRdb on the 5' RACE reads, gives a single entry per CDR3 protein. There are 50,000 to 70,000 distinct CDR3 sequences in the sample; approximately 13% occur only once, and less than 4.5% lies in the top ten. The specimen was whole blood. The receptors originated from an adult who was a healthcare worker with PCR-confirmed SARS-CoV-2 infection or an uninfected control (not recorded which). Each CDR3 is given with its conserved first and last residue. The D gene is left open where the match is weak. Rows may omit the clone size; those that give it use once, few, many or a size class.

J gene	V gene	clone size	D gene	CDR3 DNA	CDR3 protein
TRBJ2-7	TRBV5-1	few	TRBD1	TGCGCCAGCAGCTTGCGAGGGGGCCTTTTCTCCTACGAGCAGTACTTC	CASSLRGGLFSYEQYF
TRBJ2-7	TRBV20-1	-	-	TGCAGTGCTTCCGAGACACCAGAGGTTGGCGAGCAGTACTTC	CSASETPEVGEQYF
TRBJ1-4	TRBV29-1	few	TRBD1	TGCAGCGTTTCGGGGGACGTGGGACAGACTTATGAAAAACTGTTTTTT	CSVSGDVGQTYEKLFF
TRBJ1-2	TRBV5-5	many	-	TGTGCCAGCAGCTTGGTCGAGACTAACTATGGCTACACCTTC	CASSLVETNYGYTF
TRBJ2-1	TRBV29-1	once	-	TGCAGCGCGGAGTTCTACAATGAGCAGTTCTTC	CSAEFYNEQFF
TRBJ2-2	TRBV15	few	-	TGTGCCACCAGCAGCGACTACCGAGGATTTGTCGGCACCGGGGAGCTGTTTTTT	CATSSDYRGFVGTGELFF
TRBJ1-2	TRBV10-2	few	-	TGCGCCAGCAGTGAGGCGGGAGTCAACTATGGCTACACCTTC	CASSEAGVNYGYTF
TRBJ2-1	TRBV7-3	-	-	TGTGCCAGCGCGGGACAGCCATACAATGAGCAGTTCTTC	CASAGQPYNEQFF
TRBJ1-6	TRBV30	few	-	TGTGCCTGGAGGTCCCAGGGGATTACCTCACCCCTCCACTTT	CAWRSQGITSPLHF
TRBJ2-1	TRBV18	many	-	TGTGCCAGCTCACCTACCCGGGACAATGAGCAGTTCTTC	CASSPTRDNEQFF
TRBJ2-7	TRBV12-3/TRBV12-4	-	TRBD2	TGTGCCAGCACCCACCGTAGCGGGGGGGCCTACGAGCAGTACTTC	CASTHRSGGAYEQYF
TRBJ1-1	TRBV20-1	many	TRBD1	TGCAGTGCTAGAGAGGGGACAGGGGGCACTGAAGCTTTCTTT	CSAREGTGGTEAFF
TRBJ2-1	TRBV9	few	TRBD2	TGTGCCAGCAGCGTAGCTCCTAGCGGGGGCCCGTACAATGAGCAGTTCTTC	CASSVAPSGGPYNEQFF
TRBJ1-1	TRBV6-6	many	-	TGTGCCAGCAGTTACTCAACGAACACTGAAGCTTTCTTT	CASSYSTNTEAFF
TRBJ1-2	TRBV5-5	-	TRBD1	TGTGCCAGCAGCACCGGGACAGGCTTCGGGGGCTACACCTTC	CASSTGTGFGGYTF
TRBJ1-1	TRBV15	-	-	TGTGCCACCAGCAGGACAGAGAACACTGAAGCTTTCTTT	CATSRTENTEAFF
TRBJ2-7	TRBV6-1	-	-	TGTGCCGGTAGTAAGGGGCCTTTCTCCTACGAGCAGTACTTC	CAGSKGPFSYEQYF
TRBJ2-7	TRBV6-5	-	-	TGTGCCAGCAGTTACACCGTCTCCTACGAGCAGTACTTC	CASSYTVSYEQYF
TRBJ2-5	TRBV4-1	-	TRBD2	TGCGCCAGCAGCCAAGATAATCTAGCGGGAGAGGAGACCCAGTACTTC	CASSQDNLAGEETQYF
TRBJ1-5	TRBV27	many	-	TGTGCCAGCAGACAGAATAGCAATCAGCCCCAGCATTTT	CASRQNSNQPQHF
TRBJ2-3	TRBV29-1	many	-	TGCAGCGTTGGGGGTCGCGGGAGCACAGATACGCAGTATTTT	CSVGGRGSTDTQYF
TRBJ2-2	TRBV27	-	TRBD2	TGTGCCAGCAGTTCCGCGGGACTAGTTTTGAGTGGGGAGCTGTTTTTT	CASSSAGLVLSGELFF
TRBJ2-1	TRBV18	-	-	TGTGCCAGCTCACCACCCCCAGCTATGAACTCCTACAATGAGCAGTTCTTC	CASSPPPAMNSYNEQFF
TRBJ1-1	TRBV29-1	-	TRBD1	TGCAGCGCGGAGACAGGGGTCAACACTGAAGCTTTCTTT	CSAETGVNTEAFF
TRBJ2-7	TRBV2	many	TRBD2	TGTGCCAGCAGTTCGACTAGCGGGAAAGAGCAGTACTTC	CASSSTSGKEQYF
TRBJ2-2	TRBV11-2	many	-	TGTGCCAGCAGCTTCTCAGGGGTGAACACCGGGGAGCTGTTTTTT	CASSFSGVNTGELFF
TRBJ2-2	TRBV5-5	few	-	TGTGCCAGCAGCCCCCGGGGGAACACCGGGGAGCTGTTTTTT	CASSPRGNTGELFF
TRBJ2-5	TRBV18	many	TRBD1	TGTGCCAGCTCACCTTCGGACAGGGGCCAAGAGACCCAGTACTTC	CASSPSDRGQETQYF